One and the same sample provided the 5 T cell receptor beta chains below, sequenced in a study of blood T cell repertoires in COVID-19. Here immunoSEQ multiplex PCR was the method, and the copy in TCRdb shows in-frame clones only, minus some. Among around 150,000 clones listed, roughly 80% were seen once. Sequences were obtained from PBMCs or T cells enriched from blood (not recorded which). All receptors come from a man aged 50 to 59 who had recovered from COVID-19.

The chain links TRBV7-9 to TRBJ1-2; D is perhaps TRBD1 (5 bases). CDR1 and CDR2 from the germline V gene are SEHNR and FQNEAQ (reference sequence). This CDR3 comprises 16 residues. Between the trimmed V and J ends, which lost 2 bases and 10 bases, there was a span of 23 bases. This CDR3 reads CASSLFGSGGMSAYTF. DNA of the CDR3: TGTGCCAGCAGCTTATTCGGGAGTGGGGGGATGTCGGCCTACACCTTC. Full variable domain (rest looked up from reference TRBV7-9 and TRBJ1-2): DTGVSQNPRHKITKRGQNVTFRCDPISEHNRLYWYRQTLGQGPEFLTYFQNEAQLEKSRLLSDRFSAERPKGSFSTLEIQRTEQGDSAMYLCASSLFGSGGMSAYTFGSGTRLTVV.

The rearrangement joins TRBV12-3 or TRBV12-4 to TRBJ1-2; the match to TRBD1 covers 7 bases. V lost 6 bases and J lost 8; bases outside the gene matches: 9. The CDR3 contains 13 residues. The CDR3 bases are TGTGCCAGCAGCCCGACAGGGTTCTCCGGCTACACCTTC. Its translation is CASSPTGFSGYTF.

This clone occurred a few times. This chain links TRBV9 with TRBJ2-5, with 12 positions matching TRBD2. This CDR3 comprises 16 residues. Germline CDR1 reads SGDLS; CDR2 reads YYNGEE. The V and J ends lost 2 bases and 5 bases, in that order; junction bases with no gene match: 7. CDR3 amino acids: CASSVSSGGAKETQYF. Here the CDR3 DNA reads TGTGCCAGCAGCGTGTCTAGCGGGGGGGCGAAGGAGACCCAGTACTTC.

The chain couples TRBV12-3 or TRBV12-4 to TRBJ2-4; possible D gene TRBD2, 6 bases. The CDR3 has 13 residues. Trimming removed 6 bases at V and 8 bases at J, with 14 bases between. The CDR3 sequence: CASRYRDFDIQYF. Here the CDR3 DNA reads TGTGCCAGCAGATACCGGGACTTTGACATTCAGTACTTC.

This chain uses TRBV4-1 with TRBJ1-2, with D unresolved. Germline V gene lookup returns CDR1 MGHRA and CDR2 YSYEKL. V dropped 0 bases and J dropped 2 bases, with 19 bases sitting between them. CDR3 length: 18 residues. DNA for the CDR3: TGCGCCAGCAGCCAAGATATGGCATCTCTAGGTAACAACTATGGCTACACCTTC. Its translation: CASSQDMASLGNNYGYTF.